The clone carrying this T cell receptor beta chain was seen a few times. What it recognizes is unknown. The sample comes from a study of human T cells and chemical hapten exposure. Study-level points and caveats: Patch test score was positively correlated with the counts of PT1 expanded TCRs. TCRs exceeding a frequency of 1 in 1000 stayed unchanged under DPC sensitization.

CDR1 and CDR2 (germline): MNHEY, SVGAGI. The V and J ends lost 2 bases and 10 bases respectively, with 18 bases between them. The CDR3 runs to 15 residues. The library tagged individual cDNA molecules with unique molecular identifiers. Via MiXCR, TCRdb re-called the RACE reads, giving one row per CDR3 protein. The repertoire holds fewer than 400,000 distinct CDR3 sequences, with about 7% as singletons. Time point reported: patch test 1, 2 weeks after DPC sensitization. Treatment described: therapeutic diphenylcyclopropenone sensitization with weekly scalp DPC. Donors were 18 to 70-year-old alopecia patients suitable for DPC.

The TCR sequence derives from a woman aged 18 to 35 with alopecia areata. Some clones in this sample may be carry-over from other donors' samples. This chain links TRBV6-5 with TRBJ2-1; possibly TRBD2 for D (7 bases). The specimen was whole blood, collected in connection with sensitization to the hapten diphenylcyclopropenone (DPC). CDR3: CASSYGGADSGEQFF. CDR3 nucleotide sequence: TGTGCCAGCAGTTACGGGGGGGCGGATAGCGGGGAGCAGTTCTTC.